This is a list of T cell receptor beta chains from one sample in a study of control samples from healthy donors and cancer patients. Measured with immunoSEQ multiplex PCR; TCRdb has only the in-frame clones, and not every one. Of about 150,000 clones listed, over 85% were seen once; the top ten hold about 5.6%. Material: blood. The source of these receptors is a middle-aged man in good health. The CDR3 runs from the conserved cysteine through the conserved F or W. Fields, in order: CDR3 DNA, CDR3 protein, D gene, V gene, J gene, clone size. The D gene is left open where the match is weak. The size field is filled for only some rows; it gives once, few, many or a size class.

cdr3_nt: TGTGCCAGCAGTTTAATCGCGGGCACCACGCGGGGCTACACCTTC
cdr3_aa: CASSLIAGTTRGYTF
d_call: .
v_call: TRBV28
j_call: TRBJ1-2
clone_size: .

cdr3_nt: TGTGCCAGCAGCCGTCGACGCGGGGAGACAGATACGCAGTATTTT
cdr3_aa: CASSRRRGETDTQYF
d_call: .
v_call: TRBV5-4
j_call: TRBJ2-3
clone_size: once

cdr3_nt: TGCGCCAGCAGCTTCACAGCCTCTCCTTCACCCCTCCACTTT
cdr3_aa: CASSFTASPSPLHF
d_call: .
v_call: TRBV5-1
j_call: TRBJ1-6
clone_size: .

cdr3_nt: TGTGCCAGCAGCCGGGACAGGGATAATCAGCCCCAGCATTTT
cdr3_aa: CASSRDRDNQPQHF
d_call: TRBD1
v_call: TRBV7-2
j_call: TRBJ1-5
clone_size: few

cdr3_nt: TGCAGTGCTAGTCGGGGGGGCACAGATACGCAGTATTTT
cdr3_aa: CSASRGGTDTQYF
d_call: TRBD2
v_call: TRBV20-1
j_call: TRBJ2-3
clone_size: few

cdr3_nt: TGTGCCAGTAGTTTGGGGGCGGTTGAAGCTTTCTTT
cdr3_aa: CASSLGAVEAFF
d_call: .
v_call: TRBV19
j_call: TRBJ1-1
clone_size: .

cdr3_nt: TGCGCCAGCAGCTTGGGACGGGGGGGCCGCACAGATACGCAGTATTTT
cdr3_aa: CASSLGRGGRTDTQYF
d_call: TRBD2
v_call: TRBV5-1
j_call: TRBJ2-3
clone_size: .

cdr3_nt: TGTGCCAGCAGCTTAGTGCGGGTTGGGACCGGGACTGAAGCTTTCTTT
cdr3_aa: CASSLVRVGTGTEAFF
d_call: .
v_call: TRBV7-2
j_call: TRBJ1-1
clone_size: once

cdr3_nt: TGTGCCAGCAGCTTAGGGGCTATTTTTAACACTGAAGCTTTCTTT
cdr3_aa: CASSLGAIFNTEAFF
d_call: .
v_call: TRBV7-7
j_call: TRBJ1-1
clone_size: .

cdr3_nt: TGTGCCAGCAGCTCACTGGTCGGGGGCTGGGGCTATGGCTACACCTTC
cdr3_aa: CASSSLVGGWGYGYTF
d_call: .
v_call: TRBV27
j_call: TRBJ1-2
clone_size: .

cdr3_nt: TGTGCCAGCACCCAATTGGGGGCTACAGATACGCAGTATTTT
cdr3_aa: CASTQLGATDTQYF
d_call: .
v_call: TRBV7-9
j_call: TRBJ2-3
clone_size: .

cdr3_nt: TGTGCCAGCGGATCTTTGGACAGGTCCTATGGCTACACCTTC
cdr3_aa: CASGSLDRSYGYTF
d_call: TRBD1
v_call: TRBV5-6
j_call: TRBJ1-2
clone_size: .

cdr3_nt: TGTGCCAGCAGTCCTACAAGACAGGGGGCTCGTAATACGCAGTATTTT
cdr3_aa: CASSPTRQGARNTQYF
d_call: TRBD1
v_call: TRBV27
j_call: TRBJ2-3
clone_size: .

cdr3_nt: TGTGCCAGCAGCCTAGGAGGTAACGGAAACACCATATATTTT
cdr3_aa: CASSLGGNGNTIYF
d_call: .
v_call: TRBV11-2
j_call: TRBJ1-3
clone_size: .

cdr3_nt: TGTGCCAGCAGTTACACCGGACCGCGCACTGAAGCTTTCTTT
cdr3_aa: CASSYTGPRTEAFF
d_call: .
v_call: TRBV6-2/TRBV6-3
j_call: TRBJ1-1
clone_size: .

cdr3_nt: TGTGCCTGGCCGGGAACCCAAGAGACCCAGTACTTC
cdr3_aa: CAWPGTQETQYF
d_call: .
v_call: TRBV30
j_call: TRBJ2-5
clone_size: .

cdr3_nt: TGTGCCAGCAGTCCCACTTGGGGTGGGGCTAATGAAAAACTGTTTTTT
cdr3_aa: CASSPTWGGANEKLFF
d_call: .
v_call: TRBV2
j_call: TRBJ1-4
clone_size: .

cdr3_nt: TGCAGCGCCGGTCGAGATTCAACTGAGCAGTTCTTC
cdr3_aa: CSAGRDSTEQFF
d_call: .
v_call: TRBV29-1
j_call: TRBJ2-1
clone_size: .

cdr3_nt: TGTGCCAGCAGCGTCCAGTTTAACTATGGCTACACCTTC
cdr3_aa: CASSVQFNYGYTF
d_call: .
v_call: TRBV6-5
j_call: TRBJ1-2
clone_size: .

cdr3_nt: TGTGCCAGCAGCTCCCTAGCGGGGGCCAGGGAGTACTTC
cdr3_aa: CASSSLAGAREYF
d_call: TRBD2
v_call: TRBV7-2
j_call: TRBJ2-7
clone_size: .

cdr3_nt: TGTGCCAGCAGCACAGGGGGGGGCACTGAAGCTTTCTTT
cdr3_aa: CASSTGGGTEAFF
d_call: TRBD1
v_call: TRBV6-5
j_call: TRBJ1-1
clone_size: .

cdr3_nt: TGTGCCAGCAGTTCCCCCCGAGGGGCTTATAATTCACCCCTCCACTTT
cdr3_aa: CASSSPRGAYNSPLHF
d_call: .
v_call: TRBV6-2/TRBV6-3
j_call: TRBJ1-6
clone_size: .

cdr3_nt: TGTGCCTGGAGTGTACGGCGGGGGGTAGAGACCCAGTACTTC
cdr3_aa: CAWSVRRGVETQYF
d_call: TRBD2
v_call: TRBV30
j_call: TRBJ2-5
clone_size: .

cdr3_nt: TGCGCCAGCAGCTCGGGGGGTCTTAATGAAAAACTGTTTTTT
cdr3_aa: CASSSGGLNEKLFF
d_call: .
v_call: TRBV5-1
j_call: TRBJ1-4
clone_size: .

cdr3_nt: TGTGCCAGCAGTTACCCCTCAAGCGCGGGGGGCTATACGCAGTATTTT
cdr3_aa: CASSYPSSAGGYTQYF
d_call: TRBD2
v_call: TRBV6-6
j_call: TRBJ2-3
clone_size: .

cdr3_nt: TGTGCCAGAAGCTTCTCCCATCAGCCCCAGCATTTT
cdr3_aa: CARSFSHQPQHF
d_call: .
v_call: TRBV5-3
j_call: TRBJ1-5
clone_size: .

cdr3_nt: TGTGCCAGCAGTTTAGCTGGGGCGAGGGAGCAGTACTTC
cdr3_aa: CASSLAGAREQYF
d_call: .
v_call: TRBV27
j_call: TRBJ2-7
clone_size: .